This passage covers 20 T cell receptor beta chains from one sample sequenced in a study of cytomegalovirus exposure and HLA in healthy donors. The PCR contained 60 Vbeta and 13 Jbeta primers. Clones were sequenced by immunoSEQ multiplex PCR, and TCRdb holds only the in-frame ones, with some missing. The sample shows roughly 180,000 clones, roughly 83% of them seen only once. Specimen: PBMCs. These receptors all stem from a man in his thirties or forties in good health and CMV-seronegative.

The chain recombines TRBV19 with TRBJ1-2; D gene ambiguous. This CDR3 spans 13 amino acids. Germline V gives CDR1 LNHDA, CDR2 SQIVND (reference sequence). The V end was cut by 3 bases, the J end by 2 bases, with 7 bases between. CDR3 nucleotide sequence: TGTGCCAGTAGTATCGAACAAAACTATGGCTACACCTTC. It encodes CASSIEQNYGYTF.

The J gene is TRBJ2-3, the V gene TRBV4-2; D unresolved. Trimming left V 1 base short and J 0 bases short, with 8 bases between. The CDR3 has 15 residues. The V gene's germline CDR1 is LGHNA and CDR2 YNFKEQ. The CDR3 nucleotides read TGTGCCAGCAGCCAAGTGGAGCCTAGCACAGATACGCAGTATTTT. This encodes CASSQVEPSTDTQYF.

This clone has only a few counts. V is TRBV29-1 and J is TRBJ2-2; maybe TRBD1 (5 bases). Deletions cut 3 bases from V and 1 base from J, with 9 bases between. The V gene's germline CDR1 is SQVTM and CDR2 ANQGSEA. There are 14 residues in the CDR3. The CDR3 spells CSVETDMNTGELFF. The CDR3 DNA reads TGCAGCGTTGAGACAGATATGAACACCGGGGAGCTGTTTTTT.

CDR3 loop: CAGDGTGAYEQYF. The CDR3 DNA is TGTGCCGGGGATGGGACAGGGGCTTACGAGCAGTACTTC. J is TRBJ2-7 and V is TRBV7-9, with 10 bases that match TRBD1. Per germline, CDR1 SEHNR and CDR2 FQNEAQ (reference sequence). V trimming: 11 bases; J trimming: 4 bases; junction bases outside the gene matches: 8. The CDR3 loop spans 13 amino acids. Supplemented by reference TRBV7-9 and TRBJ2-7, the full variable domain reads DTGVSQNPRHKITKRGQNVTFRCDPISEHNRLYWYRQTLGQGPEFLTYFQNEAQLEKSRLLSDRFSAERPKGSFSTLEIQRTEQGDSAMYLCAGDGTGAYEQYFGPGTRLTVT.

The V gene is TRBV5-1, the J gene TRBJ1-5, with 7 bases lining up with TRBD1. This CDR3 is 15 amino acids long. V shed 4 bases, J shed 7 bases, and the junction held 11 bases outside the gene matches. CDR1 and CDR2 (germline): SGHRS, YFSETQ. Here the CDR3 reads CASSVGGGEGQPQHF. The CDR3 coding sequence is TGCGCCAGCAGCGTAGGAGGGGGCGAAGGGCAGCCCCAGCATTTT.

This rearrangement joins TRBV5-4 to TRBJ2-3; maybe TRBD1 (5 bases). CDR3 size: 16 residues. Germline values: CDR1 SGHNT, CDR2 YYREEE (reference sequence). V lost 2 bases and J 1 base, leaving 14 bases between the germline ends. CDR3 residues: CASSFDKGRGTDTQYF. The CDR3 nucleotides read TGTGCCAGCAGCTTCGACAAGGGGCGAGGCACAGATACGCAGTATTTT.

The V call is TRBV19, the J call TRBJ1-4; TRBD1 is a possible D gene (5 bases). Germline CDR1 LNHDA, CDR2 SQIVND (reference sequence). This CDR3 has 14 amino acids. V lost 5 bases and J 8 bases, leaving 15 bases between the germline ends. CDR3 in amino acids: CASSWPGLEEKLFF. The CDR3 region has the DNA TGTGCCAGTAGTTGGCCGGGACTTGAGGAAAAACTGTTTTTT. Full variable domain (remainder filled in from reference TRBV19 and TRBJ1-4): DGGITQSPKYLFRKEGQNVTLSCEQNLNHDAMYWYRQDPGQGLRLIYYSQIVNDFQKGDIAEGYSVSREKKESFPLTVTSAQKNPTAFYLCASSWPGLEEKLFFGSGTQLSVL.

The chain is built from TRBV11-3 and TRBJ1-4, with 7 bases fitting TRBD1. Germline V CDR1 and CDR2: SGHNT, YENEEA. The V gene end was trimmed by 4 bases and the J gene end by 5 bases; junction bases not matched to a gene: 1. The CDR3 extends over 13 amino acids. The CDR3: CASSSQGNEKLFF. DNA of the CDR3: TGTGCCAGCAGCTCACAGGGGAATGAAAAACTGTTTTTT.

CDR3 loop: CASDPGYTEAFF. The CDR3 DNA sequence: TGTGCCAGCGATCCAGGGTACACTGAAGCTTTCTTT. The chain carries TRBV18 and TRBJ1-1; D perhaps matches TRBD1 (5 bases). This CDR3 is 12 amino acids long. Trimming took off 8 bases at V and 3 bases at J, with 10 bases between the two ends. Germline lookup yields CDR1 KGHSH and CDR2 LQKENI.

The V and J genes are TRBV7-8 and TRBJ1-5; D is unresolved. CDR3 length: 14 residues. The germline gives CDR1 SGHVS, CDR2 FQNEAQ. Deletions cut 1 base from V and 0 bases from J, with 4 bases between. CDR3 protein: CASSLGVSNQPQHF. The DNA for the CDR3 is TGTGCCAGCAGCTTAGGCGTTAGCAATCAGCCCCAGCATTTT.

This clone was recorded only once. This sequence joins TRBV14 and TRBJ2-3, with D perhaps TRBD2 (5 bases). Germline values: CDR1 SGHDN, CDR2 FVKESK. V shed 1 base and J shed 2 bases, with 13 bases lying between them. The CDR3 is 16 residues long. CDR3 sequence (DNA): TGTGCCAGCAGCCAAGGCCTGGACTTCCCCACAGATACGCAGTATTTT. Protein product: CASSQGLDFPTDTQYF.

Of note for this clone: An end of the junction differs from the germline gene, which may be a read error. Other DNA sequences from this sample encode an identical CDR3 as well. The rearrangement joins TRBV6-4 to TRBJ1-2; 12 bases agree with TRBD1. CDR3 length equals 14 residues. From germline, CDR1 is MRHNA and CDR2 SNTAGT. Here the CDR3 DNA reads TGTGCCAGCAGTGAGGGACAGGGGGCGATAGATTTGCACTTC. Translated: CASSEGQGAIDLHF.

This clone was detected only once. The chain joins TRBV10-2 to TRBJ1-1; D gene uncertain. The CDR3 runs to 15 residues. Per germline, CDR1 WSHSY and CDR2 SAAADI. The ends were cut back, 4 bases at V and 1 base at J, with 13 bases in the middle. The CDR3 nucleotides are TGCGCCAGCAGTGCCTCCCGGGAGAGGAACACTGAAGCTTTCTTT. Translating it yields CASSASRERNTEAFF.

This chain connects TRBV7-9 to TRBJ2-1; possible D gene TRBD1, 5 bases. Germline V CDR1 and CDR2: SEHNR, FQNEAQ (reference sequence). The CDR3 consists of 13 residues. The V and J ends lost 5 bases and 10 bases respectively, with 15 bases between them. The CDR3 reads CASSELTQAEQFF. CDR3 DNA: TGTGCCAGCAGCGAACTAACACAGGCGGAGCAGTTCTTC.

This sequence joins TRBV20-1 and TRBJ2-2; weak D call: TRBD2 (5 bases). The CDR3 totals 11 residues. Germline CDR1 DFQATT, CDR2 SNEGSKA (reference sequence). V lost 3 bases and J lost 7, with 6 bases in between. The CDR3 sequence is CSAREDGELFF. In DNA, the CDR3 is TGCAGTGCTAGGGAGGACGGGGAGCTGTTTTTT.

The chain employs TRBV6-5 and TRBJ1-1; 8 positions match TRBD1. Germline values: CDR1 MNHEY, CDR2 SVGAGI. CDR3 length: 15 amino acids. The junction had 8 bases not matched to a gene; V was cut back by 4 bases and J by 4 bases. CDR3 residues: CASSLGQVGSTEAFF. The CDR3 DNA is TGTGCCAGCAGTTTGGGACAGGTGGGATCCACTGAAGCTTTCTTT.

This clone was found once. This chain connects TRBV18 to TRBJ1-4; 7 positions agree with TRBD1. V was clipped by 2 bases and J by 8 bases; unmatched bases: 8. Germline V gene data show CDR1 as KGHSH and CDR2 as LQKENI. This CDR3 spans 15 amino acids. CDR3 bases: TGTGCCAGCTCACCAGAAAAAGGGGGCAGGGAAAAACTGTTTTTT. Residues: CASSPEKGGREKLFF.

CDR3 nucleotides: TGTGCCAGCAGCCGGGACAGGGGGAGCTCCTACGAGCAGTACTTC. This encodes CASSRDRGSSYEQYF. V gene TRBV14 combines with J gene TRBJ2-7; 11 nucleotides align to TRBD1. V trimming: 4 bases; J trimming: 0 bases; junction bases outside the gene matches: 2. The CDR3 is made up of 15 amino acids. Germline V gene lookup returns CDR1 SGHDN and CDR2 FVKESK.

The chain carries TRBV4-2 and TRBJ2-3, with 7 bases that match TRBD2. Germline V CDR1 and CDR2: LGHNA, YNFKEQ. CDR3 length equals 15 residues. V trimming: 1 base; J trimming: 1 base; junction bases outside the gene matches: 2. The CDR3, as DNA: TGTGCCAGCAGCCAAGCGGCGGGGGGCACAGATACGCAGTATTTT. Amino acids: CASSQAAGGTDTQYF.

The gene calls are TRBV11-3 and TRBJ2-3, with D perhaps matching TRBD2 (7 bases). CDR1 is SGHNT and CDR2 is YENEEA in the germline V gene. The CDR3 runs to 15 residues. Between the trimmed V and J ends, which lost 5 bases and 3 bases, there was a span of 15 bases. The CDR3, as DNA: TGTGCCAGCAGCCTACGCGGGGGCGGGACAGATACGCAGTATTTT. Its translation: CASSLRGGGTDTQYF.